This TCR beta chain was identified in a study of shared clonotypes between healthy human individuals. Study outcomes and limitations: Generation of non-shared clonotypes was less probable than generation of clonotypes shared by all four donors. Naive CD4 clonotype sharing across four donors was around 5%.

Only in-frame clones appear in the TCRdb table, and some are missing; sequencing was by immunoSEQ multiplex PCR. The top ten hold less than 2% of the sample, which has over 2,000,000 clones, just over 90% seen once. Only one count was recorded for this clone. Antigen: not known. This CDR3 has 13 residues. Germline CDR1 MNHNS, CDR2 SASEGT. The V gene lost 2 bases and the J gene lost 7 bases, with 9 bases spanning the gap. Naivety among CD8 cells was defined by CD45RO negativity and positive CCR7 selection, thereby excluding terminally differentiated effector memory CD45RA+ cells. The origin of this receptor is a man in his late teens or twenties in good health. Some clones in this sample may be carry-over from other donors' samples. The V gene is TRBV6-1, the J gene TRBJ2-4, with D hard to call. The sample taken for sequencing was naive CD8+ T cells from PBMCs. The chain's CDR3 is CASSEREGNIQYF. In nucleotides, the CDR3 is TGTGCCAGCAGTGAAAGGGAAGGGAACATTCAGTACTTC.